A selection of T cell receptor beta chains follows, all from one sample in a study of T cell responses to AZD1222 COVID-19 vaccine. Only in-frame clones appear in the TCRdb table, and some are missing; sequencing was by immunoSEQ multiplex PCR. There are tens of thousands of clones in the sample; roughly 86% occur only once, and roughly 2.8% lies in the top ten. Sample: peripheral blood, taken on day 0 of MenACWY control vaccination. The receptors derive from an adult in good health. CDR3s include the opening cysteine and the closing phenylalanine or tryptophan. A D gene is named only where the DNA matches it firmly. Size values are once, few and many counts, or a class for expanded clones, and some rows have none.

>13|.|TRBV6-5|TRBJ2-1|.
TGTGCCAGCATCGGTTTTGGGGGCATCGAGCAGTTCTTC
CASIGFGGIEQFF
>15|TRBD1|TRBV27|TRBJ2-2|.
TGTGCCAGCAGTCAAGGGACAGCAGTCACCGGGGAGCTGTTTTTT
CASSQGTAVTGELFF
>17|TRBD2|TRBV7-9|TRBJ2-3|medium-sized
TGTGCCAGCAGCTCGGATATAGCGGGGGGGCATGCAGATACGCAGTATTTT
CASSSDIAGGHADTQYF
>17|.|TRBV15|TRBJ1-1|.
TGTGCCACCAGCAGAGATGCTGGGTTTGCGGTAAACACTGAAGCTTTCTTT
CATSRDAGFAVNTEAFF
>12|.|TRBV18|TRBJ2-7|.
TGTGCCAGCTCATCGTCCACCTACGAGCAGTACTTC
CASSSSTYEQYF
>15|.|TRBV10-3|TRBJ1-3|few
TGTGCCATCAGTGACTTGTCAGCCTCTGGAAACACCATATATTTT
CAISDLSASGNTIYF
>12|.|TRBV11-2|TRBJ2-2|.
TGTGCCAGCAGCCCCGCAGGGAGGGAGCTGTTTTTT
CASSPAGRELFF
>15|.|TRBV7-9|TRBJ2-1|.
TGTGCCAGCAGCCTATCGGGCGGGGCGGTTAATGAGCAGTTCTTC
CASSLSGGAVNEQFF
>14|.|TRBV4-1|TRBJ1-2|.
TGCGCCAGCAGCCAAGCTGACAGGAGCTATGGCTACACCTTC
CASSQADRSYGYTF
>15|TRBD1|TRBV7-2|TRBJ1-2|.
TGTGCCAGCAGCTTGTTCGACAGGGGGACGGGTGGCTACACCTTC
CASSLFDRGTGGYTF
>14|.|TRBV12-5|TRBJ2-5|.
TGTGCTAGTGGTTTGTCGGGGACGCGCGAGACCCAGTACTTC
CASGLSGTRETQYF
>13|.|TRBV3-1/TRBV3-2|TRBJ1-1|medium-sized
TGTGCCAGCAGCTATACAAGGAACACTGAAGCTTTCTTT
CASSYTRNTEAFF
>13|.|TRBV25-1|TRBJ2-5|once
TGTGCCAGCGGTTATAGCGGCCAAGAGACCCAGTACTTC
CASGYSGQETQYF
>16|TRBD2|TRBV12-5|TRBJ2-3|.
TGTGCTAGTGGTACTAGCGGGGGATTAAGCACAGATACGCAGTATTTT
CASGTSGGLSTDTQYF
>16|.|TRBV12-5|TRBJ1-1|.
TGTGCTAGTGGTTTGCTCAGGACTGCCCTTAACACTGAAGCTTTCTTT
CASGLLRTALNTEAFF
>16|.|TRBV19|TRBJ1-5|.
TGTGCCAGTAGTATAGAGGGGGCGTATAGCAATCAGCCCCAGCATTTT
CASSIEGAYSNQPQHF
>15|TRBD2|TRBV7-9|TRBJ2-4|.
TGTGCCAGCAGCTTAGCGGGGGGGTCCAAAAACATTCAGTACTTC
CASSLAGGSKNIQYF
>17|.|TRBV7-9|TRBJ1-6|few
TGTGCCAGCAGCTTAGTCCGAGGGGAAATATATAATTCACCCCTCCACTTT
CASSLVRGEIYNSPLHF
>14|.|TRBV6-5|TRBJ2-1|.
TGTGCCAGCAGGGCCTGGTCTGCGGAGGATGAGCAGTTCTTC
CASRAWSAEDEQFF
>16|TRBD1|TRBV5-1|TRBJ2-2|.
TGCGCCAGCAGCCCACTCAGGGGGCAGGACACCGGGGAGCTGTTTTTT
CASSPLRGQDTGELFF
>14|.|TRBV13|TRBJ2-7|.
TGTGCCAGCAGCTTAGGTGGAGGGGACTACGAGCAGTACTTC
CASSLGGGDYEQYF
>13|.|TRBV7-9|TRBJ2-1|.
TGTGCCAGCAGCTTAGCTGCCTCGTATGAGCAGTTCTTC
CASSLAASYEQFF
>11|.|TRBV7-9|TRBJ1-6|few
TGTGCCAGCAGCTTAGGGGTAGCCCTCCACTTT
CASSLGVALHF
>14|.|TRBV5-1|TRBJ2-5|.
TGCGCCAGCAGCTTGGCACCGGGTGGCGAGACCCAGTACTTC
CASSLAPGGETQYF
>16|TRBD1|TRBV2|TRBJ2-1|.
TGTGCCAGCAGTGGAATCCGGGACAGAACCTACAATGAGCAGTTCTTC
CASSGIRDRTYNEQFF
>18|TRBD1|TRBV7-3|TRBJ2-4|.
TGTGCCAGCAGCTTTAGGGACAGGGGGCCGCCAGCCAAAAACATTCAGTACTTC
CASSFRDRGPPAKNIQYF
>11|.|TRBV18|TRBJ2-7|.
TGTGCCAGCTCACCAGAGAACGAGCAGTACTTC
CASSPENEQYF
>14|.|TRBV6-2/TRBV6-3|TRBJ2-2|.
TGTGCCAGCATCCCGTCGGTTATCACCGGGGAGCTGTTTTTT
CASIPSVITGELFF
>12|.|TRBV6-2/TRBV6-3|TRBJ1-3|.
TGTGCCAGCAGCCGAATGGAATACACCATATATTTT
CASSRMEYTIYF